The subject of this entry is one TCR beta chain. Its antigen is currently unknown. TCRdb reprocessed the PCR reads using MiXCR. The sample lists tens of thousands of clones, about 13% occurring once. Among the patients, none had received any treatment before thyroid surgery. The data belong to a study of metastatic and nonmetastatic thyroid tumors. Turning to the study itself: For malignant and benign thyroid patients, tumor or nodule tissue and blood were the sources whose repertoires were compared. Whole-study results and caveats: When malignant thyroid tumors were compared with benign nodules, TCR beta diversity was reportedly significantly higher in the malignant tumors. This held in both blood and tumor samples.

The germline V gene has CDR1 WNHNN and CDR2 SYGVQD (reference sequence). The CDR3 sequence is 16 residues long. After removal of 5 bases from V and 1 base from J, the junction contained 5 bases not matched to a gene. The chain joins TRBV10-1 to TRBJ2-2, with 9 nucleotides matching TRBD2. This receptor was identified in a female donor with papillary thyroid cancer or a benign thyroid nodule (not recorded which). Some clones in this sample may be carry-over from other donors' samples. Sequencing used blood. The CDR3 sequence is CASSPAGGGNTGELFF. CDR3 DNA: TGCGCCAGCAGTCCAGCGGGAGGAGGGAACACCGGGGAGCTGTTTTTT.